The T cell receptor (beta chain) under discussion was sequenced for a study of T cell responses to AZD1222 COVID-19 vaccine. Findings and limits, study-wide: There were mostly white British donors and more females than males, and clonal diversity was possibly underestimated. Targeting of unmutated variant regions was reportedly seen in nearly half of spike-specific TCRs. It was only 6 or 7 AZD1222 recipients who were seropositive at baseline.

This clone was observed a single time. The antigen remains unidentified. Trimming removed 3 bases at V and 4 bases at J, with 12 bases between. Germline CDR1 and CDR2: SGHAT and FQNNGV. The CDR3 loop spans 14 amino acids. Assay: immunoSEQ multiplex PCR; the TCRdb copy retains only in-frame clones and omits some. Of some 130,000 clones in the sample, about 89% are singletons; the top ten hold approximately 6.8%. The material sequenced was peripheral blood, taken on day 0 of AZD1222 vaccination. The source of this sequence is an adult in good health. The chain couples TRBV11-2 to TRBJ1-1; no clear D gene. The chain's CDR3 is CASSFAPGVTEAFF. The CDR3 DNA sequence: TGTGCCAGCAGCTTCGCGCCCGGGGTCACTGAAGCTTTCTTT.